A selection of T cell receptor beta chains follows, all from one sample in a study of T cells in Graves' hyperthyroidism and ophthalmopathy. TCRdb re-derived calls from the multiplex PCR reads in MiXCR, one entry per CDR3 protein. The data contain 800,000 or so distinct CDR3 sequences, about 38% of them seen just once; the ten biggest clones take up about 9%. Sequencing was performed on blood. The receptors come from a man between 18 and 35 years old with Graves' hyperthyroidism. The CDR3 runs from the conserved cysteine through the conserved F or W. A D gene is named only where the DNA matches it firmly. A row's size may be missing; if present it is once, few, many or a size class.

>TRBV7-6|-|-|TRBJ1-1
TGTGCCAGCAGCTTAGGGGCGCATAACACTGAAGCTTTCTTT
CASSLGAHNTEAFF
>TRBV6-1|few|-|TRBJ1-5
TGTGCCACCCAACTAGATCAGCCCCAGCATTTT
CATQLDQPQHF
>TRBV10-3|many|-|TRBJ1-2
TGTGCCATCAGCGATAGGGGGAACTATGGCTACACCTTC
CAISDRGNYGYTF
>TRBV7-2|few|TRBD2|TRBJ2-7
TGTGCCAGCAGCTTAACTAGCGGGAGGGCCGGGGGCGAGCAGTACTTC
CASSLTSGRAGGEQYF
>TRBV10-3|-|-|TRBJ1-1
TGTGCCATGGGGGGGGCCGGGACTGAAGCTTTCTTT
CAMGGAGTEAFF
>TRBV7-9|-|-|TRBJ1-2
TGTGCCAGCAGCCAGGACAGTGGCTATGGCTACACCTTC
CASSQDSGYGYTF
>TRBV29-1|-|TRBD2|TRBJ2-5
TGCAGCACCCGGACTAGCGGGCAAGAGACCCAGTACTTC
CSTRTSGQETQYF
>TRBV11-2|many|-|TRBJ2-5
TGTGCCAGCAGCTTAGCCCGATGGTCGGAGACCCAGTACTTC
CASSLARWSETQYF
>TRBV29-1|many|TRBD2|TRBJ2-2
TGCAGCGTTGGGGCGGGAGCGGTGAACACCGGGGAGCTGTTTTTT
CSVGAGAVNTGELFF
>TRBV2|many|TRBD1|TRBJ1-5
TGTGCCAGCAGTGAAGCTAGGACAGGGAATCAGCCCCAGCATTTT
CASSEARTGNQPQHF
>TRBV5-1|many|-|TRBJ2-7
TGCGCCAGCAGTTCCGACGACGAGCAGTACTTC
CASSSDDEQYF
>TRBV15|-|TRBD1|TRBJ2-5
TGTGCCACCAGCAGCTTGACAGGGTACCAAGAGACCCAGTACTTC
CATSSLTGYQETQYF
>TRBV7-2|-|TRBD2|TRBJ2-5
TGTGCCAGCAGCTTAGCGGGAGGGGATCAGCCCCAGTACTTC
CASSLAGGDQPQYF
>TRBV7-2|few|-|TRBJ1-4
TGTGCCAGCAGTTTCGGCGGATGGACCCTCAATGAAAAACTGTTTTTT
CASSFGGWTLNEKLFF
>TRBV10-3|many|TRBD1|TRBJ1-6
TGTGTCACCTCTACAGGGGCGAGGAATTCACCCCTCCACTTT
CVTSTGARNSPLHF
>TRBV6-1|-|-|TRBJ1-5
TGTGCCAGCAGTCCAGAGAAACCCTATAATCAGCCCCAGCATTTT
CASSPEKPYNQPQHF
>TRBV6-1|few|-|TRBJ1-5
TGTGCCAGCAGTGAGAGTGCGGGGGTTCGAAGGAGCTCGCCCCAGCATTTT
CASSESAGVRRSSPQHF
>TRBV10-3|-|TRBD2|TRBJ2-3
TGTGCCATCAGCCCGATTAGCGGGGGAACAGATACGCAGTATTTT
CAISPISGGTDTQYF